This TCR beta chain was recovered during a study of patients and donors after allogeneic stem cell transplantation. The ends were cut back, 5 bases at V and 0 bases at J, with 8 bases in the middle. CDR1 SQVTM and CDR2 ANQGSEA come from the germline V gene. The CDR3 length is 14 residues. In TCRdb, the RT-PCR reads were re-called with MiXCR into one record per CDR3 protein. The sample includes roughly 200,000 distinct CDR3 sequences, about 37% of them seen just once. The source material was blood, either unsorted or a sorted T cell fraction (not recorded which). This clonotype was obtained from a human donor who was either an allogeneic HSCT recipient or a stem cell or donor lymphocyte infusion donor (not recorded which). It is not recorded whose cells these are; they may come from a transplant donor. This chain uses TRBV29-1 with TRBJ1-6; D not resolved. The CDR3 spells CSVRGSSYNSPLHF. The DNA for the CDR3 is TGCAGCGTTCGAGGGAGCTCCTATAATTCACCCCTCCACTTT.